This T cell receptor beta chain was retrieved from a study of blood T cell repertoires in COVID-19. Across the study: The United States, Italy and Spain were the sources of the acute and convalescent COVID-19 samples. In each case, the material was cDNA or gDNA derived from T cells, B-cell-depleted T cells, or PBMCs.

Germline V gene sequence: CDR1 GTSNPN, CDR2 SVGIG (reference sequence). The CDR3 is 14 amino acids. Trimming left V 4 bases short and J 2 bases short, with 12 bases between. Authors' analysis steps: Estimation of nucleated cell counts relied on the amplification of reference gene primers. Produced via immunoSEQ multiplex PCR; TCRdb's table is partial and in-frame only. The V and J calls and the clone size are those of that table, but D and trimming were determined from the DNA. The sample has 250,000 to 350,000 clones; roughly 90% are singletons. The material sequenced was peripheral blood. The receptor was isolated from a woman aged 55-70 years with acute or convalescent COVID-19. The chain links TRBV30 to TRBJ1-5; D call uncertain. In DNA, the CDR3 is TGTGCCTGGACCAGGAGGTGGGGCAATCAGCCCCAGCATTTT. This gives the protein CAWTRRWGNQPQHF.